The 8 T cell receptor beta chains below all came from one sample that was sequenced in a study of T cell repertoires in cytomegalovirus infection. TCRdb itself ran the reads through MiXCR, one entry per CDR3 protein. The sample records about 130,000 distinct CDR3 sequences, 8.8% being singletons. Sequenced: PBMCs. The receptors were gathered from a human donor in good health (CMV status not recorded). Some clones in this sample may be carry-over from other donors' samples.

This clonotype was counted many times. This chain uses TRBV7-2 with TRBJ2-1, with D maybe TRBD2 (6 bases). CDR1 and CDR2 (germline): SGHTA, FQGNSA. This CDR3 contains 15 residues. The ends were cut back, 1 base at V and 5 bases at J, with 12 bases in the middle. The CDR3: CASSLEGTGHNEQFF. In DNA, the CDR3 is TGTGCCAGCAGCTTAGAAGGGACTGGCCACAATGAGCAGTTCTTC.

This clonotype was observed at least ten times. In nucleotides, the CDR3 is TGTGCTAGTGGTCCGGACCCTAGCACTGAAGCTTTCTTT. This sequence encodes CASGPDPSTEAFF. The chain joins TRBV12-5 to TRBJ1-1; no clear D. Germline assignment: CDR1 LGHNT and CDR2 FRNRAP. With 5 bases removed from V and 4 bases from J, the gap between germline ends came to 11 bases. CDR3 length: 13 residues.

This clonotype was found many times. The chain is built from TRBV4-1 and TRBJ2-4, with D perhaps assigned TRBD1 or TRBD2 (5 bases each). Germline CDR1 reads MGHRA; CDR2 reads YSYEKL. The germline V and J ends were trimmed by 5 bases and 3 bases, with 17 bases remaining between them. CDR3 length: 16 amino acids. CDR3 sequence reads: CASSYPLGAGKNIQYF. In nucleotides, the CDR3 is TGCGCCAGCAGCTACCCTCTTGGGGCGGGCAAAAACATTCAGTACTTC.

This clonotype was seen at least ten times. The genes are TRBV12-3 or TRBV12-4 and TRBJ2-7, with 7 bases identical to TRBD1. V shed 3 bases and J 5 bases; nucleotides not matched to a gene: 4. The CDR3 is made up of 13 amino acids. CDR3 residues: CASSLFTGDEQYF. The CDR3 region has the DNA TGTGCCAGCAGTTTGTTCACAGGGGACGAGCAGTACTTC.

This clonotype has at least ten counts. J is TRBJ1-1 and V is TRBV7-9; 12 bases agree with TRBD1. V dropped 8 bases and J dropped 11; count of bases not matched to a gene: 12. The CDR3 is 14 amino acids. Germline V gene sequence: CDR1 SEHNR, CDR2 FQNEAQ (reference sequence). CDR3 coding DNA: TGTGCCAGCGGCCCGGGGACAGGGGGCTTAGTTGCTTTCTTT. Its protein product is CASGPGTGGLVAFF.

This clonotype was counted many times. V is TRBV12-3 or TRBV12-4 and J is TRBJ1-2; TRBD1 agrees at 9 bases. The trim removed 6 bases at V and 4 bases at J, leaving 6 bases unmatched. The length of the CDR3 is 14 residues. The CDR3 DNA follows: TGTGCCAGCAGAAACACAGGGGGCCTCTATGGCTACACCTTC. It encodes CASRNTGGLYGYTF.

This clonotype was counted many times. The J gene is TRBJ2-7, the V gene TRBV12-3 or TRBV12-4; D might be TRBD2 (6 bases). The CDR3 is made up of 11 amino acids. The V end lost 10 bases, the J end lost 7 bases, and 14 bases lay between the germline ends. CDR3 sequence reads: CAIRFGREQYF. The CDR3 DNA reads TGTGCCATACGGTTTGGGAGGGAGCAGTACTTC.

This clonotype was picked up many times. The chain has TRBV7-9 and TRBJ1-2; D is ambiguous. The length of the CDR3 is 10 residues. Germline V gene data show CDR1 as SEHNR and CDR2 as FQNEAQ (reference sequence). V shed 6 bases and J shed 6 bases, with 5 bases lying between them. CDR3 protein: CASSPDGYTF. CDR3 bases: TGTGCCAGCAGTCCGGATGGCTACACCTTC.